One and the same sample provided the 8 T cell receptor beta chains below, sequenced in a study of T cell responses to AZD1222 COVID-19 vaccine. Clones were read by immunoSEQ multiplex PCR, and TCRdb kept only the in-frame ones, dropping some. Of about 120,000 clones in the sample, 85% to 90% were seen once. The specimen was peripheral blood, collected on day 0 of AZD1222 vaccination. The source of these receptors is an adult in good health.

The gene calls are TRBV11-2 and TRBJ2-7, with TRBD1 identical over 7 bases. The V gene's germline CDR1 is SGHAT and CDR2 FQNNGV. CDR3 size: 16 residues. Losses at the gene ends were 5 bases for V and 1 base for J; bases not matched to a gene: 11. The CDR3, as DNA: TGTGCCAGCAGCCTAACGATATCGGACAGGTCCTACGAGCAGTACTTC. Amino acid sequence: CASSLTISDRSYEQYF.

This clone was counted a few times. This chain uses TRBV18 with TRBJ1-2, with D possibly matching TRBD1 (5 bases). Germline-derived CDR1 and CDR2 are KGHSH and LQKENI. With 3 bases removed from V and 1 base from J, the gap between germline ends came to 12 bases. This CDR3 is 15 amino acids long. CDR3: CASSPAQEFNYGYTF. The CDR3 bases are TGTGCCAGCTCACCGGCACAGGAGTTTAACTATGGCTACACCTTC.

This chain uses TRBV12-3 or TRBV12-4 with TRBJ1-6; D may be TRBD1 (6 bases). Trimming stripped 6 bases from V and 8 bases from J, with 11 bases between. The CDR3 sequence is 13 residues long. This chain's CDR3 is CASRTGYYSPLHF. In nucleotides, the CDR3 is TGTGCCAGCAGAACAGGGTATTATTCACCCCTCCACTTT.

The V gene is TRBV6-5, the J gene TRBJ1-2; 8 positions agree with TRBD1. The CDR3 runs 15 residues. The V gene's germline CDR1 is MNHEY and CDR2 SVGAGI. Germline trimming cut 2 bases from V and 6 bases from J; bases unmatched to any gene: 8. The CDR3: CASSYMQQGANGYTF. The CDR3 bases are TGTGCCAGCAGTTACATGCAGCAGGGGGCTAATGGCTACACCTTC.

The V call is TRBV4-1, the J call TRBJ2-6, with D perhaps matching TRBD2 (6 bases). V shed 5 bases and J shed 2 bases, with 13 bases lying between them. From germline, CDR1 is MGHRA and CDR2 YSYEKL. CDR3 size: 16 residues. DNA of the CDR3: TGCGCCAGCAGCAGGATTTCGGGGGCTGGGGCCAACGTCCTGACTTTC. Protein: CASSRISGAGANVLTF.

This clone appeared a few times. The rearrangement uses TRBV7-2 and TRBJ2-3, with 7 bases fitting TRBD2. V was clipped by 0 bases and J by 4 bases; unmatched bases: 4. The CDR3 length is 15 residues. Germline V CDR1 and CDR2: SGHTA, FQGNSA. The CDR3: CASSLARTSADTQYF. The CDR3 coding sequence is TGTGCCAGCAGCTTAGCGCGGACTAGTGCAGATACGCAGTATTTT.

The chain joins TRBV4-1 to TRBJ2-3; 7 nucleotides match TRBD2. V trimming: 1 base; J trimming: 5 bases; junction bases outside the gene matches: 9. The CDR3 runs to 16 residues. Germline assignment: CDR1 MGHRA and CDR2 YSYEKL. The CDR3: CASSQVLANPGDTQYF. The CDR3 region has the DNA TGCGCCAGCAGCCAAGTACTAGCGAATCCTGGAGATACGCAGTATTTT.

This chain joins TRBV9 and TRBJ2-1; no firm D call. CDR1 and CDR2 from the germline V gene are SGDLS and YYNGEE. Trimming removed 4 bases from V and 3 bases from J, with 8 bases in between. This CDR3 is 13 amino acids long. The CDR3 bases are TGTGCCAGCAGCCCTGGGGACTACAATGAGCAGTTCTTC. Amino acids: CASSPGDYNEQFF.